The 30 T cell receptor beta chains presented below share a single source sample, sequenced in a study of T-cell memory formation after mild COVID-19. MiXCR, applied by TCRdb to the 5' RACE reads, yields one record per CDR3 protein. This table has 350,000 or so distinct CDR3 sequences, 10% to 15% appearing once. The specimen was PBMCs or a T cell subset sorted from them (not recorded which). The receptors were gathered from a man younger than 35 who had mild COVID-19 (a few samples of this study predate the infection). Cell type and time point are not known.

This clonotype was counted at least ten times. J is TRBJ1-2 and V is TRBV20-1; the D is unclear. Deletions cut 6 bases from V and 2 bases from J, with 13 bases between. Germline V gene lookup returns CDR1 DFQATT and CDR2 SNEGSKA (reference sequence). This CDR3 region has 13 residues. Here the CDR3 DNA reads TGCAGTGCCGTCCGAGACCTGAACTATGGCTACACCTTC. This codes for CSAVRDLNYGYTF.

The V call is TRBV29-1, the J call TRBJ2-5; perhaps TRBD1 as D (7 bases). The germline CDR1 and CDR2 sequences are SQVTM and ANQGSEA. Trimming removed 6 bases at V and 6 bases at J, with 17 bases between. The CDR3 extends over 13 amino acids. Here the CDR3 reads CSVDDRAGKTQYF. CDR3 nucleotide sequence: TGCAGCGTCGATGACAGGGCGGGAAAGACCCAGTACTTC.

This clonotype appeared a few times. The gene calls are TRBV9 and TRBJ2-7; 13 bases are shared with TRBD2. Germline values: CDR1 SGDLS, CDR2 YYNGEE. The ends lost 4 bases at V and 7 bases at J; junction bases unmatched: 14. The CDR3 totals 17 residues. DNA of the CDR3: TGTGCCAGCAGCCCCACCTCCCGGGGACTAGCGGGGACAGAGCAGTACTTC. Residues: CASSPTSRGLAGTEQYF.

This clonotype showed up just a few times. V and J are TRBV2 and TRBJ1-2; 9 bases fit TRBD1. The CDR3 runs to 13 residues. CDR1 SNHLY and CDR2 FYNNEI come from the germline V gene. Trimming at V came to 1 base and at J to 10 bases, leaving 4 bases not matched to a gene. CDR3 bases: TGTGCCAGCAGTGAAGGGGGGACAGGGCTCTACACCTTC. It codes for CASSEGGTGLYTF.

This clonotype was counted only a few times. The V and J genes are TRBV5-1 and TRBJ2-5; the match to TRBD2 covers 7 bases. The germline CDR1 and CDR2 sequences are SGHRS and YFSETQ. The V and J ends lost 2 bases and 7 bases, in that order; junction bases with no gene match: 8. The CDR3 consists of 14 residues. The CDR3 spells CASSFGRAWLTQYF. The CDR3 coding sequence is TGCGCCAGCAGCTTTGGGAGGGCTTGGTTGACCCAGTACTTC.

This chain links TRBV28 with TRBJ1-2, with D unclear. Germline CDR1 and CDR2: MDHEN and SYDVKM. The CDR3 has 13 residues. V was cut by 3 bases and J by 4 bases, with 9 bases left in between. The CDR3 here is CASSFMRAYGYTF. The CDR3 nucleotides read TGTGCCAGCAGTTTTATGAGGGCCTATGGCTACACCTTC.

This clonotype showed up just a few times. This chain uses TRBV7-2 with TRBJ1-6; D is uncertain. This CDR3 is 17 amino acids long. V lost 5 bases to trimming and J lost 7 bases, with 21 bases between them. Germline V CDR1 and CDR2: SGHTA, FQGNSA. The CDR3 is CASSSKGLPFANSPLHF. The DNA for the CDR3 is TGTGCCAGCAGCAGTAAGGGATTACCCTTCGCAAATTCACCCCTCCACTTT.

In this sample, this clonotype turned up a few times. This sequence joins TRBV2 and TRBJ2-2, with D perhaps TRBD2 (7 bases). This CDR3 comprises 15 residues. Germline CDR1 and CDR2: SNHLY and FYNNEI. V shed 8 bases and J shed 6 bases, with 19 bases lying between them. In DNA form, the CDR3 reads TGTGCCAGCTCCCCCAGGGGAGGGGCGGCCGGGGAGCTGTTTTTT. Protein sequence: CASSPRGGAAGELFF.

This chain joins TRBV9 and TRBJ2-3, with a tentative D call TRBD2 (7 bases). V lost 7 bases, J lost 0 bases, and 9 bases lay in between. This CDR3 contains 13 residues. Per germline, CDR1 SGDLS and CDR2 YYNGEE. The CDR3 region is CASGGGSTDTQYF. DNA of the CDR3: TGTGCCAGCGGGGGGGGCAGCACAGATACGCAGTATTTT.

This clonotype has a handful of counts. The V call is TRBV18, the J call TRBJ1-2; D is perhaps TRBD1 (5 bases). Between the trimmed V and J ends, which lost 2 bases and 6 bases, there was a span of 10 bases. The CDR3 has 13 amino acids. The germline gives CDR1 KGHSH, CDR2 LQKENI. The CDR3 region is CASSPRRDDGYTF. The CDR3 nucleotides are TGTGCCAGCTCACCAAGAAGGGACGATGGCTACACCTTC.

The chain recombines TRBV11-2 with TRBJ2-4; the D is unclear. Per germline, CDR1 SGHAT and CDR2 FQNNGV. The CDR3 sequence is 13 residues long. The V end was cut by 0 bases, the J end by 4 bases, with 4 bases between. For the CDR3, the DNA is TGTGCCAGCAGCTTAGATCCAAAAAACATTCAGTACTTC. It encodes CASSLDPKNIQYF.

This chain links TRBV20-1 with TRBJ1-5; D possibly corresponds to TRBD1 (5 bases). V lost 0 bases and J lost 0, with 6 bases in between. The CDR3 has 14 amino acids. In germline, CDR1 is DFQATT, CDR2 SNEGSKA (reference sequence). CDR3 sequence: CSARETVSNQPQHF. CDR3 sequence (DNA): TGCAGTGCTAGAGAGACAGTTAGCAATCAGCCCCAGCATTTT.

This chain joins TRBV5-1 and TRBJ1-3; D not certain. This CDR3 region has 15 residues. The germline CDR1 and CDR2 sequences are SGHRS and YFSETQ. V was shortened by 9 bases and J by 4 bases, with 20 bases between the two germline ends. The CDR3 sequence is CATRPAPVSGNTIYF. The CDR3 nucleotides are TGCGCCACCAGGCCTGCGCCGGTGTCAGGAAACACCATATATTTT.

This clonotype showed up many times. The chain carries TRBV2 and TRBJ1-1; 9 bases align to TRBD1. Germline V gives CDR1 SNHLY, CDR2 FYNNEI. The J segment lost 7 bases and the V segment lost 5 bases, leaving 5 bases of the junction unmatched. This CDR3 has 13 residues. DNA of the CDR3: TGTGCCAGCAGTCCCGGGACAGGGTATGAAGCTTTCTTT. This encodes CASSPGTGYEAFF.

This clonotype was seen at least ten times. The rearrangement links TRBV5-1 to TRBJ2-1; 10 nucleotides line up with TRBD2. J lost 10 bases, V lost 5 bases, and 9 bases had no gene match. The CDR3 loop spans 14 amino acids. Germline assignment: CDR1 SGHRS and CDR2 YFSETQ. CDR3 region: CASRGGTSVVEQFF. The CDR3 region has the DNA TGCGCCAGCAGAGGGGGGACTAGCGTGGTCGAGCAGTTCTTC.

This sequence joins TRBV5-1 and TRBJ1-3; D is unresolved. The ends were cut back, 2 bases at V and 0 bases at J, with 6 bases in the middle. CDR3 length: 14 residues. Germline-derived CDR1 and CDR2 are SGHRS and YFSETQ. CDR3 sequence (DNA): TGCGCCAGCAGCTTAACCCACTCTGGAAACACCATATATTTT. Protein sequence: CASSLTHSGNTIYF.

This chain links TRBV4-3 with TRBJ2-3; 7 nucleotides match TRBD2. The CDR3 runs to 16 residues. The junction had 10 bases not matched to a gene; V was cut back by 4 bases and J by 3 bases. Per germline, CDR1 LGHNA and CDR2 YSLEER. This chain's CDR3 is CASSRAPSGDTDTQYF. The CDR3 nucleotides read TGCGCCAGCAGCCGCGCCCCCAGCGGGGATACAGATACGCAGTATTTT.

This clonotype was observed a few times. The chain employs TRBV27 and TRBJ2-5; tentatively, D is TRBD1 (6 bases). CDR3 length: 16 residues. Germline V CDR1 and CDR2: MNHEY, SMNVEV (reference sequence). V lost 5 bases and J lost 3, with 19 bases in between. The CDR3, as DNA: TGTGCCAGCAGTCCCTACTCCACAGGGATTAAAGAGACCCAGTACTTC. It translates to CASSPYSTGIKETQYF.

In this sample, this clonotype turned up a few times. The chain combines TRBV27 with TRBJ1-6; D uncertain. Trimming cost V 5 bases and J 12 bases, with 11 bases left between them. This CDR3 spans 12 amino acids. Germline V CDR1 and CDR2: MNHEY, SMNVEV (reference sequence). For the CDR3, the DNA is TGTGCCAGCAGTGCACACACCAGACCCCTCCACTTT. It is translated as CASSAHTRPLHF.

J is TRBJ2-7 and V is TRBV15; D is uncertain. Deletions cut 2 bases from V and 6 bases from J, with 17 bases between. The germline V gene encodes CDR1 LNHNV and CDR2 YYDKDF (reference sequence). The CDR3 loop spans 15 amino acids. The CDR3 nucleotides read TGTGCCACCAGCAGACTAGGACCCCTTCGCGGCGAGCAGTACTTC. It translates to CATSRLGPLRGEQYF.

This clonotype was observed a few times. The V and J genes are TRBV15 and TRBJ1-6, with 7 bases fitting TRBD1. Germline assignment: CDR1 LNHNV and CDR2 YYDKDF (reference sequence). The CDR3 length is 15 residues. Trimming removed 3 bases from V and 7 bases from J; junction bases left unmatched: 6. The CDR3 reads CATSRDRMGNSPLHF. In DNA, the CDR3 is TGTGCCACCAGCAGGGACAGGATGGGGAATTCACCCCTCCACTTT.

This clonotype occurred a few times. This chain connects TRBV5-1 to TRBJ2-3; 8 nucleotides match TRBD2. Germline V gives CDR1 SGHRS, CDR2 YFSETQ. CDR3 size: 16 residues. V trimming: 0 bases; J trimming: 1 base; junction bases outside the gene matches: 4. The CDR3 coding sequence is TGCGCCAGCAGCTTGGCCCGAGCGGGGGGCACAGATACGCAGTATTTT. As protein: CASSLARAGGTDTQYF.

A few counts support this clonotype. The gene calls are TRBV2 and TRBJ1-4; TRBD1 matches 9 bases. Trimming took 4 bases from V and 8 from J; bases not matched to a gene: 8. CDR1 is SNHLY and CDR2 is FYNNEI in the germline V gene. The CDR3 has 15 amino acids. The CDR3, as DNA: TGTGCCAGCAGTGTAAGGGGACAGGGAACGGAAAAACTGTTTTTT. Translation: CASSVRGQGTEKLFF.

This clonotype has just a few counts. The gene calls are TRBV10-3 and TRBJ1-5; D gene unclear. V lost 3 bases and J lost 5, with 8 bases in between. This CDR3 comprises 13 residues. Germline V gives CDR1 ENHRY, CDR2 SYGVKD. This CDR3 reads CAISEREDQPQHF. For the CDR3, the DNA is TGTGCCATCAGTGAAAGGGAGGATCAGCCCCAGCATTTT.

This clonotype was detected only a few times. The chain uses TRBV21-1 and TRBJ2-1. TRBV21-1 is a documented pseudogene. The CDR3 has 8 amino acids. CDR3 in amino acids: CGSNEQFF. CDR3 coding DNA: TGTGGCTCAAATGAGCAGTTCTTC.

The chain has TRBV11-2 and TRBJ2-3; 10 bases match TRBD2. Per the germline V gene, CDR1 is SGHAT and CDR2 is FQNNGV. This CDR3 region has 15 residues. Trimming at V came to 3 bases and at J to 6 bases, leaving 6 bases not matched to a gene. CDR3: CASSFSGGGRDTQYF. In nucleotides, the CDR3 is TGTGCCAGCAGCTTCAGCGGGGGGGGACGGGATACGCAGTATTTT.

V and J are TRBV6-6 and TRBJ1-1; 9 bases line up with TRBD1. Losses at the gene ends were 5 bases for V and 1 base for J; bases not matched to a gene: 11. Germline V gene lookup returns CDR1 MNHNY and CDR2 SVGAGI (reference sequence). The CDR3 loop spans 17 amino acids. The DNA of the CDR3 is TGTGCCAGCAGTGGCCTACCGGGACAGGGTCCGAACACTGAAGCTTTCTTT. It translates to CASSGLPGQGPNTEAFF.

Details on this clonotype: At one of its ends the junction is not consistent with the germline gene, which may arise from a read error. The CDR3 nucleotides are TGTGCCAGCAGCCCTACTACATTAGCGGGGACCGGGGAGATGTTTTTT. Residues: CASSPTTLAGTGEMFF. This chain connects TRBV5-6 to TRBJ2-2, with 8 bases lining up with TRBD2. The CDR3 contains 16 residues. Per the germline V gene, CDR1 is SGHDT and CDR2 is YYEEEE.

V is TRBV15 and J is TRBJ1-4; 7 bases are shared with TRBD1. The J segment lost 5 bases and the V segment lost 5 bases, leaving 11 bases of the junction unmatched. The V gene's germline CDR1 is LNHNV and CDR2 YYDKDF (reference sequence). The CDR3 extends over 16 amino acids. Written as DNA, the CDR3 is TGTGCCACCAGCGGTAGACAGGGCTGGACGAATGAAAAACTGTTTTTT. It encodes CATSGRQGWTNEKLFF.

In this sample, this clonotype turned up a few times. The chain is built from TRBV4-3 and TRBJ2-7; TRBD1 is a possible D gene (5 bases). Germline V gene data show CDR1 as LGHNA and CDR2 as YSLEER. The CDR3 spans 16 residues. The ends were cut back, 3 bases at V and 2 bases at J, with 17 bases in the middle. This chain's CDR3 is CASSQRRDTGAYEQYV. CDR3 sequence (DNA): TGCGCCAGCAGCCAGAGAAGGGATACAGGCGCCTACGAGCAGTACGTC.